This T cell receptor beta chain originates from a study of human T cells and chemical hapten exposure. This clonotype appeared a few times. TCRdb re-derived calls from the RACE reads in MiXCR, one entry per CDR3 protein. Of more than 250,000 distinct CDR3 sequences listed, 7.5% to 10% are singletons. The CDR3 length is 13 residues. Germline V CDR1 and CDR2: SNHLY, FYNNEI. V was cut by 6 bases and J by 7 bases, with 13 bases left in between. Sample time point: pre-sensitization, week 0. As for treatment: therapeutic diphenylcyclopropenone sensitization with weekly scalp DPC. The clonotype comes from a woman aged 40-49 years with alopecia areata. Some clones in this sample may be carry-over from other donors' samples. V and J are TRBV2 and TRBJ1-5, with D hard to call. The specimen was whole blood, collected in connection with sensitization to the hapten diphenylcyclopropenone (DPC). The CDR3 DNA reads TGTGCCAGCAGCCTAGCGGGTCGGCAGCCCCAGCATTTT. Its protein is CASSLAGRQPQHF.